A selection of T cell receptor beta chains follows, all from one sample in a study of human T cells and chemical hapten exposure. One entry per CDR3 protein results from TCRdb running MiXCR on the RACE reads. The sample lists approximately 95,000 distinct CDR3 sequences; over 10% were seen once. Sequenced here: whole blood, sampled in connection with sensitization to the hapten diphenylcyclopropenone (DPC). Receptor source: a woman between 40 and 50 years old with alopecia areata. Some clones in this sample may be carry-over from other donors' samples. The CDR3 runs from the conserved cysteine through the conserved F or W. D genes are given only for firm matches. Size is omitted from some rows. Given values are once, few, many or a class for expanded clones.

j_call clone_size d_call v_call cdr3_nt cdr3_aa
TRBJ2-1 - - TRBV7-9 TGTGCCAGCAGCCAAGCGAACCCTATAAGGACGGAGGAGTTCTTC CASSQANPIRTEEFF
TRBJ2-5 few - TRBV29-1 TGCAGCGTTCTACAGGTAGAGACCCAGTACTTC CSVLQVETQYF
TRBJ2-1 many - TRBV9 TGTGCCAGCAGCGTCGGACATCGCTCCTACAATGAGCAGTTCTTC CASSVGHRSYNEQFF
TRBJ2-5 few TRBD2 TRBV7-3 TGTGCCAGCAGCTTAAGGTCCAGCGGGGGTTATGAGACCCAGTACTTC CASSLRSSGGYETQYF
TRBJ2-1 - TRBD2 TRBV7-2 TGTGCCAGCAGCCCCACCCTTAGCGGGGGCCTCTACAATGAGCAGTTCTTC CASSPTLSGGLYNEQFF
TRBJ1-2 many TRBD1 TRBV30 TGTGCCTGGAGTGTACTAGGGGGCTCCAATGGCTACACCTTC CAWSVLGGSNGYTF
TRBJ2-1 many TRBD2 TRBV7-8 TGTGCCAGCAGCTTATTTACGGGAGGCAATGAGCAGTTCTTC CASSLFTGGNEQFF
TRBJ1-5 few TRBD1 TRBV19 TGTGCCAGTAGTACGGCACAGGGGGCGAGCAATCAGCCCCAGCATTTT CASSTAQGASNQPQHF
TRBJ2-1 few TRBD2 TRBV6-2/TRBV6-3 TGTGCCAGCAGTAGACTAGCGGGATACAATGAGCAGTTCTTC CASSRLAGYNEQFF
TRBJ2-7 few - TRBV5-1 TGCGCCAGCGGCGGGGAGGGGGTGTACGAGCAGTACTTC CASGGEGVYEQYF
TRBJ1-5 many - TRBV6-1 TGTGCCAGCAGTGAACCCCGAATCAATCAGCCCCAGCATTTT CASSEPRINQPQHF
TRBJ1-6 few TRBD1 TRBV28 TGTGCCAGCAGCTCCGGACAGGGGGATTCACCCCTCCACTTT CASSSGQGDSPLHF
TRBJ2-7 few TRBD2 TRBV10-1 TGCGCCAGCAGTGAGTCAGGGACTAGCGGGTTCCACGAGCAGTACTTC CASSESGTSGFHEQYF
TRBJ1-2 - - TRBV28 TGTGCCAGCAGTTTCGGGGGGCGAGGCTACACCTTC CASSFGGRGYTF
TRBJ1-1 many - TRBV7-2 TGTGCCAGCAGCCAAGGAGGGATGAACACTGAAGCTTTCTTT CASSQGGMNTEAFF
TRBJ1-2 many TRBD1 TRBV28 TGTGCCAGCAGCCAGACAGGGAACTATGGCTACACCTTC CASSQTGNYGYTF
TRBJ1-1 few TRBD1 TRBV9 TGTGCCAGCAGCATCGGACAGGGGAACACTGAAGCTTTCTTT CASSIGQGNTEAFF
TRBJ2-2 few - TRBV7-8 TGTGCCAGCAGGACTGACGTGAACAAAAGTCCAGTGAACACCGGGGAGCTGTTTTTT CASRTDVNKSPVNTGELFF
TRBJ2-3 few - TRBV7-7 TGTGCCAGCAGCTTAGATCGGGGGGCGCAAAGTACGCAGTATTTT CASSLDRGAQSTQYF
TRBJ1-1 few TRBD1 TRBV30 TGTGCCTGGAGTGTGGCAGGGGGATTTGTGAACACTGAAGCTTTCTTT CAWSVAGGFVNTEAFF
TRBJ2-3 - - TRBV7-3 TGTGCCAGCAGCTTAACGCGTTGGACAGATACGCAGTATTTT CASSLTRWTDTQYF
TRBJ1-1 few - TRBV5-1 TGCGCCAGCGTTGCCGGGACAACGAACACTGAAGCTTTCTTT CASVAGTTNTEAFF
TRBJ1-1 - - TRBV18 TGTGCCAGCTCACTCCGGTGGACAGATCCGAACACTGAAGCTTTCTTT CASSLRWTDPNTEAFF
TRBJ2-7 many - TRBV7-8 TGTGCCAGCAGCTTAGCGCAAGGCGAGCAGTACTTC CASSLAQGEQYF
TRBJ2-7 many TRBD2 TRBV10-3 TGTGCCATCAGTGACCTAGCGGGCTCTGAGCAGTACTTC CAISDLAGSEQYF
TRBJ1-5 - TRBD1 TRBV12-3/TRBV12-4 TGTGCCTCCGGGGGACAGGGGGGTCAGCCCCAGCATTTT CASGGQGGQPQHF
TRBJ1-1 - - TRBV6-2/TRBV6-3 TGTGCCAGCAGTTCAGGACTCCTGAACACTGAAGCTTTCTTT CASSSGLLNTEAFF
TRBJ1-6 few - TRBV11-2 TGTGCCAGCAGCTCGGGCAGGGATAATTCACCCCTCCACTTT CASSSGRDNSPLHF
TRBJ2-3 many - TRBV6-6 TGTGCCAGCAGTGCACTAGAGCCGGGAACAGATACGCAGTATTTT CASSALEPGTDTQYF
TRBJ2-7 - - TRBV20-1 TGCAGTGCTCCCGCGCGGGACGTCTCCTACGAGCAGTACTTC CSAPARDVSYEQYF
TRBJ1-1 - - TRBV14 TGTGCCAGCAGCCTCGGAGAGGGCTATCGAGCTTTCTTT CASSLGEGYRAFF
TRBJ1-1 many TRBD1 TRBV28 TGTGCCAGCAGTTTTCCTCTGCTCCCGGGACAGACGAACACTGAAGCTTTCTTT CASSFPLLPGQTNTEAFF
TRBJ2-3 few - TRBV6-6 TGTGCCAGCAGTTACTCCCGGCCTCGCCTAACCCCTACGCAGTATTTT CASSYSRPRLTPTQYF
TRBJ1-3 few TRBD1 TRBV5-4 TGTGCCAGCAGCTTGGACAGGGGGGGCTCTGGAAACACCATATATTTT CASSLDRGGSGNTIYF
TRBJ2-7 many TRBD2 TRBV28 TGTGCCAGCAGTTTGACTAGCGGGGTCTCCTACGAGCAGTACTTC CASSLTSGVSYEQYF
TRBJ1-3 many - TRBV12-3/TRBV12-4 TGTGCCAGCAGTATTCTACTCTCTGGAAACACCATATATTTT CASSILLSGNTIYF
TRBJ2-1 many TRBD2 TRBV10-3 TGTGCCATCGGAGAGCCCGGGACTAGCTTCAATGAGCAGTTCTTC CAIGEPGTSFNEQFF
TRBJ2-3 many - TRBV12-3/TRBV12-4 TGTGCCAGCAGACCTAATACAGATACGCAGTATTTT CASRPNTDTQYF
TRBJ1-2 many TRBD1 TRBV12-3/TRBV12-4 TGTGCCAGCAGTTTTGTAGGGGGCTTAAGTGGCTACACCTTC CASSFVGGLSGYTF
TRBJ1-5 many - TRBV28 TGTGCCAGCAGCCGCGGGGGGAGCAATCAGCCCCAGCATTTT CASSRGGSNQPQHF
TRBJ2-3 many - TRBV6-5 TGTGCCAGCAGCCGGGTCTCGGCCGATACGCAGTATTTT CASSRVSADTQYF
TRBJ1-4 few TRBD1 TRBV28 TGTGCCAGCAGTTTCAACAGACAGGGGAATAATGAAAAACTGTTTTTT CASSFNRQGNNEKLFF
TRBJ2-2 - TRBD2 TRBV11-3 TGTGCCAGCCGCTCTAGCGGAACCACCGGGGAGCTGTTTTTT CASRSSGTTGELFF
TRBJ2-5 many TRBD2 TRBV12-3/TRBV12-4 TGTGCCAGCAGTCTAGCGGGAGGGGAGACCCAGTACTTC CASSLAGGETQYF
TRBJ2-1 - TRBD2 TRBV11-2 TGTGCCAGCAGCCTTAGCGGGAGAAGGGAGGGTGAGCAGTTCTTC CASSLSGRREGEQFF
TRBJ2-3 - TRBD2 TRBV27 TGTGCCAGCGGGTTTAGGACTAGCGGTACGCAGTATTTT CASGFRTSGTQYF
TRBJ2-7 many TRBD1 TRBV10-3 TGTGCCATCAGGGTAGGGGACAGGGGTTACGAGCAGTACTTC CAIRVGDRGYEQYF
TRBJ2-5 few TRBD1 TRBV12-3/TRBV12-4 TGTGCCAGCAGCCAACAGGGGGCTAGAGAGACCCAGTACTTC CASSQQGARETQYF
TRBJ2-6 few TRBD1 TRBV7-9 TGTGCCAGCAGCTTCTCAAACAGGGGAGTAGGCGTCCTGACTTTC CASSFSNRGVGVLTF
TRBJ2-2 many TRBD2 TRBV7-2 TGTGCCAGCAGCTTACTAGCGGAGAACACCGGGGAGCTGTTTTTT CASSLLAENTGELFF
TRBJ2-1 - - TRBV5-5 TGTGCCAGCGGACAAAGGGAGTCCTACAATGAGCAGTTCTTC CASGQRESYNEQFF
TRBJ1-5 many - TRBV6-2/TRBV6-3 TGTGCCAGCAGTTACTCGATTATGTCCATGGCGGAGCATTTT CASSYSIMSMAEHF
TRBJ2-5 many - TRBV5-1 TGTGCCAGCAGCTTAGGGTTAGAGACCCAGTACTTC CASSLGLETQYF
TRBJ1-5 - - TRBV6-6 TGTGCCAGCAGTCACCCGGGACAAAATCAGCCCCAGCATTTT CASSHPGQNQPQHF
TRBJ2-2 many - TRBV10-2 TGCGCCAGCAGTGAGGACTTATACACCGGGGAGCTGTTTTTT CASSEDLYTGELFF
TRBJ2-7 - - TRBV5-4 TGTGCCAGCAGCTGGGGATCCTACGAGCAGTACTTC CASSWGSYEQYF
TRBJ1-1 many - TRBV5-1 TGCGCCAGCAGTAGTCATCCGCCGGGGATCACTGAAGCTTTCTTT CASSSHPPGITEAFF
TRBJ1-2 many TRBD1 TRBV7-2 TGTGCCAGCAGCCTCCTGACAGGGGCTGGCGATGGCTACACCTTC CASSLLTGAGDGYTF
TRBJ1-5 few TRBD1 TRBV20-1 TGCAGTGCTAGAGCTAGGACAGGGGGACAGCCCCAGCATTTT CSARARTGGQPQHF